The next 22 T cell receptor beta chains were all read from a single sample in a study of PD-1 blockade in classical Hodgkin lymphoma (dated by TCRdb to about 2020). Library prep was done by the immunoSEQ multiplex PCR assay. The source is immuneACCESS, and TCRdb retained only in-frame sequences with V and J called. Part of the clones is not carried over; for the studies checked, unresolved V genes explain less than half of this, and the remainder is unexplained. Recorded for this sample are fewer than 25,000 clones; just over 85% of them occurred a single time. In total, the top ten clones hold around 12% of the sample. Taken with the paper, the label for time point translates to: cycle 2 day 1 (C2D1) of nivolumab. Relapse after autologous stem cell transplantation had occurred in all trial patients, and cohorts A, B and C were distinguished by prior brentuximab vedotin exposure. The sample here was peripheral blood mononuclear cells (PBMCs), taken before the second cycle of nivolumab. These receptors were taken from a human donor with classical Hodgkin lymphoma.

This chain connects TRBV6-4 to TRBJ1-2; 8 positions agree with TRBD1. The V gene's germline CDR1 is MRHNA and CDR2 SNTAGT. The CDR3 has 14 amino acids. With V trimmed by 7 bases and J by 4 bases, 8 bases remained unmatched. The CDR3 protein is CASNPVDRGYGYTF. The CDR3 DNA follows: TGTGCCAGCAATCCGGTAGACAGGGGCTATGGCTACACCTTC.

The chain has TRBV7-9 and TRBJ1-2, with 8 positions matching TRBD1. The CDR3 totals 15 residues. The V gene end was trimmed by 5 bases and the J gene end by 5 bases; junction bases not matched to a gene: 10. Looked up from germline, CDR1 is SEHNR and CDR2 is FQNEAQ (reference sequence). The CDR3 DNA reads as TGTGCCAGCAGCCCCTCCCACAGGGGGAGTTATGGCTACACCTTC. Translation: CASSPSHRGSYGYTF.

This chain connects TRBV19 to TRBJ1-5, with 8 nucleotides matching TRBD1. V was clipped by 5 bases and J by 7 bases; unmatched bases: 13. The CDR3 has 16 amino acids. Germline CDR1 is LNHDA and CDR2 is SQIVND (reference sequence). CDR3 residues: CASSWVGRGPGQPQHF. The CDR3 bases are TGTGCCAGTAGTTGGGTCGGCAGGGGGCCAGGGCAGCCCCAGCATTTT.

V usage is TRBV29-1 and J usage is TRBJ2-3; D is uncertain. The CDR3 covers 13 residues. The V end lost 0 bases, the J end lost 2 bases, and 6 bases lay between the germline ends. CDR1 SQVTM and CDR2 ANQGSEA come from the germline V gene. The CDR3 nucleotides read TGCAGCGTTGAAGATCTGGCCACAGATACGCAGTATTTT. As protein: CSVEDLATDTQYF.

Comment on this clone: The sample holds other DNA sequences that translate to the same CDR3. The chain carries TRBV5-1 and TRBJ1-3; D is uncertain. V lost 4 bases to trimming and J lost 4 bases, with 6 bases between them. The CDR3 sequence is 12 residues long. In germline, CDR1 is SGHRS, CDR2 YFSETQ. The CDR3 bases are TGCGCCAGCAGCCTGGGGGGAAACACCATATATTTT. Amino acid sequence: CASSLGGNTIYF.

This clone has only a few counts. The chain is built from TRBV7-9 and TRBJ1-3, with D maybe TRBD1 (6 bases). Trimming stripped 4 bases from V and 0 bases from J, with 10 bases between. CDR1 and CDR2 from the germline V gene are SEHNR and FQNEAQ (reference sequence). The CDR3 consists of 15 residues. This CDR3 reads CASSSAGASGNTIYF. Written as DNA, the CDR3 is TGTGCCAGCAGCTCAGCAGGGGCCTCTGGAAACACCATATATTTT.

The V call is TRBV5-1, the J call TRBJ2-5; 10 nucleotides agree with TRBD2. Germline assignment: CDR1 SGHRS and CDR2 YFSETQ. Unmatched junction bases numbered 10, after V lost 0 bases and J lost 5 bases. This CDR3 has 17 amino acids. For the CDR3, the DNA is TGCGCCAGCAGCTTGGGTATCAGCGGGGGGGCCTCGGAGACCCAGTACTTC. This sequence encodes CASSLGISGGASETQYF.

This chain joins TRBV5-5 and TRBJ2-7; 15 bases are a match to TRBD2. The CDR3 is 15 amino acids. CDR1 is SGHKS, CDR2 YYEKEE, per germline (reference sequence). V gave up 5 bases and J gave up 5 bases; unmatched junction bases: 5. The CDR3 is CASSSGLAGGNEQYF. CDR3 coding DNA: TGTGCCAGCAGTTCGGGACTAGCGGGGGGTAACGAGCAGTACTTC.

The chain carries TRBV9 and TRBJ2-3; the match to TRBD2 covers 7 bases. Germline CDR1 reads SGDLS; CDR2 reads YYNGEE. This CDR3 is 14 amino acids long. V was clipped by 4 bases and J by 0 bases; unmatched bases: 2. This chain's CDR3 is CASSSSGSTDTQYF. CDR3 nucleotides: TGTGCCAGCAGCTCTAGCGGTAGCACAGATACGCAGTATTTT.

The chain couples TRBV6-5 to TRBJ2-1; D is unclear. Trimming pared 2 bases from V and 12 bases from J, leaving 17 bases between. There are 14 residues in the CDR3. CDR1 MNHEY and CDR2 SVGAGI come from the germline V gene. Here the CDR3 reads CASSYRGVEKGQFF. CDR3 in DNA: TGTGCCAGCAGTTACCGAGGCGTGGAGAAGGGGCAGTTCTTC.

The J gene is TRBJ2-7, the V gene TRBV6-6, with D possibly matching TRBD2 (5 bases). CDR1 MNHNY and CDR2 SVGAGI come from the germline V gene (reference sequence). This CDR3 region has 13 residues. V was pared by 7 bases and J by 2 bases, with 12 bases between. The CDR3 loop is CASTRTPTYEQYF. DNA for the CDR3: TGTGCCAGCACCCGGACTCCGACCTACGAGCAGTACTTC.

The chain uses TRBV7-8 and TRBJ2-7; tentatively, D is TRBD1 (5 bases). Germline lookup yields CDR1 SGHVS and CDR2 FQNEAQ. The V end lost 6 bases, the J end lost 0 bases, and 9 bases lay between the germline ends. The CDR3 has 13 residues. The CDR3 nucleotides read TGTGCCAGCAGGTCAGGGTTCTCCTACGAGCAGTACTTC. Encoded protein: CASRSGFSYEQYF.

The chain uses TRBV10-1 and TRBJ2-7; D might be TRBD1 (5 bases). This CDR3 spans 14 amino acids. Germline assignment: CDR1 WNHNN and CDR2 SYGVQD (reference sequence). V lost 2 bases to trimming and J lost 0 bases, with 8 bases between them. CDR3 loop: CASSEDSLSYEQYF. The CDR3 DNA is TGCGCCAGCAGTGAGGACAGTCTCTCCTACGAGCAGTACTTC.

This chain connects TRBV5-1 to TRBJ1-6, with 8 bases matching TRBD1. The CDR3 has 16 amino acids. J lost 4 bases, V lost 4 bases, and 7 bases had no gene match. Per germline, CDR1 SGHRS and CDR2 YFSETQ. CDR3 residues: CASSPGQAEYNSPLHF. The CDR3 DNA reads as TGCGCCAGCAGCCCGGGACAGGCTGAATATAATTCACCCCTCCACTTT.

The V gene is TRBV11-2, the J gene TRBJ2-5; a weak D match, TRBD2 (6 bases). Trimming cost V 2 bases and J 1 base, with 14 bases left between them. This CDR3 has 16 amino acids. Germline V CDR1 and CDR2: SGHAT, FQNNGV. CDR3 coding DNA: TGTGCCAGCAGCTTATTCCTAGCGCTGGTCCAAGAGACCCAGTACTTC. Translating it yields CASSLFLALVQETQYF.

The chain employs TRBV5-1 and TRBJ1-1; D is undetermined. The germline gives CDR1 SGHRS, CDR2 YFSETQ. Trimming cost V 0 bases and J 7 bases, with 10 bases left between them. CDR3 length equals 13 residues. CDR3 amino acids: CASSLVGGSEAFF. CDR3 coding DNA: TGCGCCAGCAGCTTGGTGGGAGGTAGTGAAGCTTTCTTT.

The chain couples TRBV5-1 to TRBJ2-1; 9 bases map to TRBD2. CDR1 and CDR2 (germline): SGHRS, YFSETQ. V gave up 4 bases and J gave up 9 bases; unmatched junction bases: 5. This CDR3 contains 13 residues. CDR3 sequence: CASSRTSDGEQFF. The CDR3 DNA sequence: TGCGCCAGCAGCCGGACTAGCGACGGTGAGCAGTTCTTC.

The V gene is TRBV6-6, the J gene TRBJ2-7, with TRBD1 matching over 11 bases. Germline CDR1 and CDR2: MNHNY and SVGAGI (reference sequence). Unmatched junction bases numbered 13, after V lost 8 bases and J lost 7 bases. The CDR3 sequence is 15 residues long. DNA for the CDR3: TGTGCCAGCCTTCGTTTAGGACAGGGGGCTAGGGAGCAGTACTTC. It codes for CASLRLGQGAREQYF.

CDR3 protein: CASSSTLSYNEQFF. The DNA for the CDR3 is TGCGCCAGCAGCTCTACCCTCTCCTACAATGAGCAGTTCTTC. This chain joins TRBV5-1 and TRBJ2-1; D remains unclear. The germline V gene has CDR1 SGHRS and CDR2 YFSETQ. The CDR3 consists of 14 residues. The V end was cut by 3 bases, the J end by 0 bases, with 7 bases between.

The V call is TRBV6-1, the J call TRBJ2-1, with TRBD2 identical over 12 bases. This CDR3 contains 15 residues. V shed 2 bases and J 7 bases; nucleotides not matched to a gene: 3. The germline CDR1 and CDR2 sequences are MNHNS and SASEGT. CDR3 nucleotides: TGTGCCAGCAGTGAAACTAGCGGGGGGCGGAATGAGCAGTTCTTC. Translation gives CASSETSGGRNEQFF.

The V gene is TRBV5-4, the J gene TRBJ2-2; 10 nucleotides match TRBD1. This CDR3 region has 15 residues. V shed 4 bases, J shed 4 bases, and the junction held 4 bases outside the gene matches. Germline assignment: CDR1 SGHNT and CDR2 YYREEE (reference sequence). This CDR3 reads CASSLGQGGTGELFF. In nucleotides, the CDR3 is TGTGCCAGCAGCCTCGGACAGGGGGGCACCGGGGAGCTGTTTTTT.

This clone was detected once. The J gene is TRBJ2-6, the V gene TRBV7-9; possibly TRBD1 for D (6 bases). The CDR3 contains 16 residues. The V gene lost 6 bases and the J gene lost 2 bases, with 14 bases spanning the gap. CDR1 is SEHNR, CDR2 FQNEAQ, per germline (reference sequence). For the CDR3, the DNA is TGTGCCAGCAGACACACAGGGCTGCCTGGGGCCAACGTCCTGACTTTC. This translates into CASRHTGLPGANVLTF.